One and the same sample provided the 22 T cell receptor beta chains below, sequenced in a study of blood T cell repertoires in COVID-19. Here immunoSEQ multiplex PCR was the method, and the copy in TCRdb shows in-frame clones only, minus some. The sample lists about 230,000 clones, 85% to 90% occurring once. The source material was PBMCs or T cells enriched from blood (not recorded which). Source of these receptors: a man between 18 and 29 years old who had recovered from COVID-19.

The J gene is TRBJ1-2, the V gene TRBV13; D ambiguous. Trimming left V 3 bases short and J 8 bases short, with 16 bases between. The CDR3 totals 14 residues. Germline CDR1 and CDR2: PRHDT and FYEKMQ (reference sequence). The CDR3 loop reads CASSFITPNGGYTF. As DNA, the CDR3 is TGTGCCAGCAGCTTTATTACCCCAAACGGGGGCTACACCTTC.

The CDR3 DNA reads as TGTGCCAGTAGTCAGCAGGGTAGTTTCGCTGAAGCTTTCTTT. The encoded protein is CASSQQGSFAEAFF. The chain uses TRBV19 and TRBJ1-1, with TRBD1 as a possible D gene (5 bases). CDR1 and CDR2 from the germline V gene are LNHDA and SQIVND (reference sequence). The CDR3 has 14 residues. V gave up 5 bases and J gave up 6 bases, with 16 bases separating them.

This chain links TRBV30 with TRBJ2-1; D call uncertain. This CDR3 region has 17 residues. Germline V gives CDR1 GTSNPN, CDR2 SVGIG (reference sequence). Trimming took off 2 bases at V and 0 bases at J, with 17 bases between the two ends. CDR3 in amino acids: CAWSLGHTMSSYNEQFF. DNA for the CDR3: TGTGCCTGGAGTTTGGGCCACACGATGAGCTCCTACAATGAGCAGTTCTTC.

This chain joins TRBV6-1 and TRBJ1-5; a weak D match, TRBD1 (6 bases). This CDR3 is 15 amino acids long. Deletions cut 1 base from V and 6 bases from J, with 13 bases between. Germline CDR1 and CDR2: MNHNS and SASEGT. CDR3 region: CASSEGGRVGQPQHF. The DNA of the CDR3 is TGTGCCAGCAGTGAAGGGGGGCGGGTTGGTCAGCCCCAGCATTTT.

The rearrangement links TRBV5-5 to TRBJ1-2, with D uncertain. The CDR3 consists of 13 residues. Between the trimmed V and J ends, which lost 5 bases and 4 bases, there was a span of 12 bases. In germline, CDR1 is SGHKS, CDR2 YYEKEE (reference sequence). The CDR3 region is CASRSQASYGYTF. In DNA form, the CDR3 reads TGTGCCAGCAGATCTCAGGCCTCCTATGGCTACACCTTC.

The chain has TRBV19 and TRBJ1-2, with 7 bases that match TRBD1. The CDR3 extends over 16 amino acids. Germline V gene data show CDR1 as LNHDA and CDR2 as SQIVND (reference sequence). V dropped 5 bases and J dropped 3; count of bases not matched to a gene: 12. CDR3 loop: CASSLIPGQPYYGYTF. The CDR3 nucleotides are TGTGCCAGTAGTCTAATTCCGGGACAGCCCTACTATGGCTACACCTTC.

The DNA of the CDR3 is TGTGCCAGCAGCTTTCAGGGGGCTTCTGGCTACACCTTC. It is translated as CASSFQGASGYTF. The rearrangement uses TRBV5-5 and TRBJ1-2, with 8 bases identical to TRBD1. The junction had 4 bases not matched to a gene; V was cut back by 2 bases and J by 7 bases. CDR1 is SGHKS, CDR2 YYEKEE, per germline (reference sequence). The CDR3 covers 13 residues.

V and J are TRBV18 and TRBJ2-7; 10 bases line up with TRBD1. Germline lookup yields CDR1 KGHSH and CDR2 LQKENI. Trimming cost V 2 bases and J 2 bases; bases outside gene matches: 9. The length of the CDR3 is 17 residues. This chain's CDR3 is CASSPVWGQGMAYEQYF. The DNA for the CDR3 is TGTGCCAGCTCACCAGTATGGGGACAGGGGATGGCCTACGAGCAGTACTTC.

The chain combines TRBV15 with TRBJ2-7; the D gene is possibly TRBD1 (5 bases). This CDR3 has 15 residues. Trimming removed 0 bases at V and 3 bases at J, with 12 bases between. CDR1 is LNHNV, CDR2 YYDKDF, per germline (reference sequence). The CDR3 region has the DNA TGTGCCACCAGCAGAGATCTGGACATGGGCTACGAGCAGTACTTC. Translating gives CATSRDLDMGYEQYF.

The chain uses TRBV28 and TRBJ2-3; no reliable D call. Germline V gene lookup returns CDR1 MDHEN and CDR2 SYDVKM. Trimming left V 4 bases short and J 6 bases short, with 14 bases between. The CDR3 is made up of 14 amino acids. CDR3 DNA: TGTGCCAGCAGTTCACATACTACTCAGGATACGCAGTATTTT. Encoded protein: CASSSHTTQDTQYF.

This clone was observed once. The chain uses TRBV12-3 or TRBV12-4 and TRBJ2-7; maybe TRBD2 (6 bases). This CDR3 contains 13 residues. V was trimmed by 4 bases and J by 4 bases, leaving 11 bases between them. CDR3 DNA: TGTGCCAGCAGTTCCGGGAGTGATTACGAGCAGTACTTC. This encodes CASSSGSDYEQYF.

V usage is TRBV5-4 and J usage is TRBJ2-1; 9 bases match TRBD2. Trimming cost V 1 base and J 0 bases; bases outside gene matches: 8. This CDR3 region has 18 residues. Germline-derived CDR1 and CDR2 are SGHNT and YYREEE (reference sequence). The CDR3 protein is CASSLQRSSGSSYNEQFF. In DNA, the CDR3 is TGTGCCAGCAGCTTGCAGCGGAGTAGCGGGAGCTCCTACAATGAGCAGTTCTTC.

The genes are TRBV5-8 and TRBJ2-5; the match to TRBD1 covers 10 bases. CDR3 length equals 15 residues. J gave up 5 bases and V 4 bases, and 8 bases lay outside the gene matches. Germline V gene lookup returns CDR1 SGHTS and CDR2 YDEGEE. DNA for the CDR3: TGTGCCAGCAGCCCCCAGACAGGGGGCTGGGAGACCCAGTACTTC. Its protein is CASSPQTGGWETQYF.

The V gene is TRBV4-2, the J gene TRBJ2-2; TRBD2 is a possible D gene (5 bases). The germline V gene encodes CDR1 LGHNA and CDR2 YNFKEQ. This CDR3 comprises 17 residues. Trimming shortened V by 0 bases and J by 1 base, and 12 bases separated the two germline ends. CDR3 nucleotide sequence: TGTGCCAGCAGCCAAGAAGCCGGGAACATGAACACCGGGGAGCTGTTTTTT. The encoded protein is CASSQEAGNMNTGELFF.

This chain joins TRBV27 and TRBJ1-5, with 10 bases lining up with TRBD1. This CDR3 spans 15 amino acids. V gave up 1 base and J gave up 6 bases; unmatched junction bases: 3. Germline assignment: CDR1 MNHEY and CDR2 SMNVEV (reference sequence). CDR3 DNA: TGTGCCAGCAGTTTATGGGGACAGGGGATTCAGCCCCAGCATTTT. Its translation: CASSLWGQGIQPQHF.

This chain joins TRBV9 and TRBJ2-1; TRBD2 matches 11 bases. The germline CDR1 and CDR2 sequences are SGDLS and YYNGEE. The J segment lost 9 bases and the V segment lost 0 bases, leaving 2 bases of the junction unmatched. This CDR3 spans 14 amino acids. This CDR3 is CASSVGLAGGEQFF. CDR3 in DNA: TGTGCCAGCAGCGTAGGCCTAGCGGGAGGTGAGCAGTTCTTC.

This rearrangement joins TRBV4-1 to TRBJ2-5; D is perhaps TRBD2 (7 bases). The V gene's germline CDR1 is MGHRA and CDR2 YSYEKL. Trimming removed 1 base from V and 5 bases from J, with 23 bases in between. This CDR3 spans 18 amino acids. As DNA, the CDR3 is TGCGCCAGCAGCCAAGCCCCTGCCAGGGCGGGGGCTGCGGAGACCCAGTACTTC. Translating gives CASSQAPARAGAAETQYF.

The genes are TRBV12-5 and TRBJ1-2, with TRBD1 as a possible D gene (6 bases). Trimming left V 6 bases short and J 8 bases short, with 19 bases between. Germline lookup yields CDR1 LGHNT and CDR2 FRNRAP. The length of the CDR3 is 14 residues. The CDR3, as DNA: TGTGCTAGTGGCCGGGAGGGGGACGGGGTAGGCTACACCTTC. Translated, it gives CASGREGDGVGYTF.

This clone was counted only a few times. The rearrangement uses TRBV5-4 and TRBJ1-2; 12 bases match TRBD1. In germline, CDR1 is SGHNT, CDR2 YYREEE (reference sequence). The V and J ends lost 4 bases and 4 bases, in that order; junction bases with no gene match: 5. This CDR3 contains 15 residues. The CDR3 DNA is TGTGCCAGCAGCGCGGGGACAGGGGGCGGCTATGGCTACACCTTC. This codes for CASSAGTGGGYGYTF.

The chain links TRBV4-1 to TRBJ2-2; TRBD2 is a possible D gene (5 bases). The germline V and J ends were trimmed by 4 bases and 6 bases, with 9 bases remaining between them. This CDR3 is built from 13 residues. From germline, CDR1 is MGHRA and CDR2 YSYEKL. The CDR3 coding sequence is TGCGCCAGCAGCCCCACTAGTCCCGGGGAGCTGTTTTTT. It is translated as CASSPTSPGELFF.

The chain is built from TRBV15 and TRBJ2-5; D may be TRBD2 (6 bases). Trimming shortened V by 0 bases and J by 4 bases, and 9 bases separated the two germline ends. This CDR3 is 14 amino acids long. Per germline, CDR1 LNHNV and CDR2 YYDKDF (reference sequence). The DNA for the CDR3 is TGTGCCACCAGCAGAGATATGGGGGGAGAGACCCAGTACTTC. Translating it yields CATSRDMGGETQYF.

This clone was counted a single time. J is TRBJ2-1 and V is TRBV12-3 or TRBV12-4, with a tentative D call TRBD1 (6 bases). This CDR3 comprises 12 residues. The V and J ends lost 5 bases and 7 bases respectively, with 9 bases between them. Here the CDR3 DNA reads TGTGCCAGCAGTCGACAGGTGAATGAGCAGTTCTTC. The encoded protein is CASSRQVNEQFF.